A single sample gave rise to the 25 T cell receptor beta chains below, sequenced in a study of T cell responses to AZD1222 COVID-19 vaccine. Measured with immunoSEQ multiplex PCR; TCRdb has only the in-frame clones, and not every one. The data contain some 280,000 clones, approximately 94% of them singletons. This specimen consisted of peripheral blood, obtained 28 days after the second AZD1222 dose. The receptors shown here come from an adult who received the AZD1222 COVID-19 vaccine.

This chain joins TRBV9 and TRBJ2-3, with TRBD2 identical over 7 bases. The CDR3 is 15 amino acids. The V gene end was trimmed by 0 bases and the J gene end by 0 bases; junction bases not matched to a gene: 1. Germline assignment: CDR1 SGDLS and CDR2 YYNGEE. CDR3 bases: TGTGCCAGCAGCGTAGGCGGGAGAAGCACAGATACGCAGTATTTT. The encoded protein is CASSVGGRSTDTQYF.

The J gene is TRBJ2-3, the V gene TRBV19; no clear D gene. The CDR3 has 13 amino acids. Trimming left V 7 bases short and J 1 base short, with 9 bases between. Germline V lookup: CDR1 LNHDA, CDR2 SQIVND (reference sequence). In DNA, the CDR3 is TGTGCCAGTATAGGGCCAGGCACAGATACGCAGTATTTT. Translating gives CASIGPGTDTQYF.

The chain employs TRBV4-3 and TRBJ2-2, with D perhaps matching TRBD1 (5 bases). The CDR3 is 15 amino acids. V lost 8 bases and J 0 bases, leaving 13 bases between the germline ends. Looked up from germline, CDR1 is LGHNA and CDR2 is YSLEER. The CDR3 sequence: CASGPDSPNTGELFF. The CDR3 nucleotides read TGCGCCAGCGGACCTGACAGCCCGAACACCGGGGAGCTGTTTTTT.

The V and J genes are TRBV6-5 and TRBJ1-2; 7 nucleotides line up with TRBD1. Looked up from germline, CDR1 is MNHEY and CDR2 is SVGAGI. With 6 bases clipped from V and 9 bases from J, the junction kept 13 bases outside the gene matches. This CDR3 spans 14 amino acids. The CDR3 DNA follows: TGTGCCAGCAGCCGAGCCGGGACAGAGGTTAGCTACACCTTC. Translation: CASSRAGTEVSYTF.

This chain joins TRBV5-1 and TRBJ1-1, with D perhaps matching TRBD1 (5 bases). This CDR3 contains 14 residues. Trimming took off 0 bases at V and 3 bases at J, with 9 bases between the two ends. Looked up from germline, CDR1 is SGHRS and CDR2 is YFSETQ. The chain's CDR3 is CASSLDGGDTEAFF. In nucleotides, the CDR3 is TGCGCCAGCAGCTTGGACGGAGGGGACACTGAAGCTTTCTTT.

The DNA for the CDR3 is TGCGCCAGCAGCCAAGTTCGAGCGGGAGGCTACGAGCAGTACTTC. Amino acids: CASSQVRAGGYEQYF. The chain couples TRBV4-3 to TRBJ2-7, with 9 bases fitting TRBD2. V lost 1 base to trimming and J lost 3 bases; unmatched junction nucleotides: 4. CDR3 length: 15 residues. Germline values: CDR1 LGHNA, CDR2 YSLEER.

This clone was seen a single time. The chain links TRBV28 to TRBJ1-2; D perhaps matches TRBD1 (5 bases). The V end lost 6 bases, the J end lost 4 bases, and 15 bases lay between the germline ends. The CDR3 loop spans 14 amino acids. Germline CDR1 and CDR2: MDHEN and SYDVKM. Here the CDR3 reads CASRSPRQSYGYTF. The CDR3 region has the DNA TGTGCCAGCAGGTCCCCACGACAGTCCTATGGCTACACCTTC.

V is TRBV6-5 and J is TRBJ2-7, with 8 bases identical to TRBD2. This CDR3 is built from 15 residues. Unmatched junction bases numbered 10, after V lost 7 bases and J lost 2 bases. Germline CDR1 is MNHEY and CDR2 is SVGAGI. The CDR3 loop is CASTREAGGTYEQYF. The CDR3 DNA is TGTGCCAGCACCCGTGAGGCGGGGGGTACCTACGAGCAGTACTTC.

The chain carries TRBV19 and TRBJ1-1; D is unresolved. CDR3 size: 13 residues. V lost 6 bases and J lost 1, with 9 bases in between. CDR1 is LNHDA and CDR2 is SQIVND in the germline V gene (reference sequence). The CDR3 here is CASRVSRNTEAFF. The DNA of the CDR3 is TGTGCCAGTAGAGTGTCGAGGAACACTGAAGCTTTCTTT.

The CDR3 nucleotides are TGTGCCAGCAGCTCGGGACAGCCCTACGAGCAGTACTTC. This translates into CASSSGQPYEQYF. The genes are TRBV7-9 and TRBJ2-7, with 7 bases fitting TRBD1. V lost 4 bases, J lost 2 bases, and 2 bases stayed unmatched. Germline CDR1 and CDR2: SEHNR and FQNEAQ (reference sequence). The CDR3 loop spans 13 amino acids.

V gene TRBV28 combines with J gene TRBJ2-7, with 8 bases fitting TRBD1. The V gene end was trimmed by 5 bases and the J gene end by 9 bases; junction bases not matched to a gene: 6. The CDR3 is made up of 12 amino acids. CDR1 and CDR2 from the germline V gene are MDHEN and SYDVKM. The CDR3 coding sequence is TGTGCCAGCAGTCCGACAGGGGTGGGGCAGTACTTC. This encodes CASSPTGVGQYF.

The V and J genes are TRBV19 and TRBJ2-3, with a weak D call TRBD2 (5 bases). V was trimmed by 4 bases and J by 2 bases, leaving 7 bases between them. In germline, CDR1 is LNHDA, CDR2 SQIVND (reference sequence). The CDR3 covers 13 residues. DNA of the CDR3: TGTGCCAGTAGTACGGACTTCACAGATACGCAGTATTTT. Protein: CASSTDFTDTQYF.

The chain links TRBV4-3 to TRBJ2-1; D not certain. CDR1 is LGHNA and CDR2 is YSLEER in the germline V gene. The CDR3 runs 15 residues. V was shortened by 0 bases and J by 6 bases, with 12 bases between the two germline ends. CDR3 coding DNA: TGCGCCAGCAGCCAAGAGGACGGTAGTTTCAATGAGCAGTTCTTC. It translates to CASSQEDGSFNEQFF.

The chain couples TRBV2 to TRBJ2-2; TRBD2 is a possible D gene (7 bases). This CDR3 region has 15 residues. Trimming removed 7 bases at V and 6 bases at J, with 18 bases between. Germline values: CDR1 SNHLY, CDR2 FYNNEI. This CDR3 reads CASTRARGAAGELFF. For the CDR3, the DNA is TGTGCCAGCACCAGGGCTCGGGGGGCAGCCGGGGAGCTGTTTTTT.

This clone was counted once. The J gene is TRBJ1-2, the V gene TRBV9; 8 nucleotides align to TRBD1. V shed 0 bases and J 8 bases; nucleotides not matched to a gene: 12. Germline-derived CDR1 and CDR2 are SGDLS and YYNGEE. The CDR3 has 16 amino acids. The CDR3 is CASSVAGADRVGGYTF. CDR3 bases: TGTGCCAGCAGCGTAGCGGGGGCGGACAGGGTCGGCGGCTACACCTTC.

The genes are TRBV6-5 and TRBJ1-3; unclear D gene. V shed 6 bases and J shed 0 bases, with 6 bases lying between them. This CDR3 has 13 residues. Germline CDR1 and CDR2: MNHEY and SVGAGI. The CDR3 region has the DNA TGTGCCAGCAGCTCCCTCTCTGGAAACACCATATATTTT. Translated, it gives CASSSLSGNTIYF.

This clone was picked up a small number of times. This sequence joins TRBV5-1 and TRBJ2-7; the D gene is possibly TRBD1 (6 bases). The CDR3 has 15 amino acids. Germline V gene data show CDR1 as SGHRS and CDR2 as YFSETQ. Trimming removed 3 bases at V and 4 bases at J, with 17 bases between. DNA for the CDR3: TGCGCCAGCAGCTCGCCATCGGGACACCAATACGAGCAGTACTTC. This codes for CASSSPSGHQYEQYF.

This chain uses TRBV5-6 with TRBJ2-7, with TRBD1 matching 8 bases. The CDR3 contains 14 residues. CDR1 and CDR2 from the germline V gene are SGHDT and YYEEEE. The V gene end was trimmed by 0 bases and the J gene end by 3 bases; junction bases not matched to a gene: 2. CDR3 sequence: CASSLGDRGYEQYF. The CDR3 nucleotides read TGTGCCAGCAGCTTGGGAGACAGGGGCTACGAGCAGTACTTC.

V gene TRBV28 combines with J gene TRBJ1-2; 8 bases agree with TRBD1. The CDR3 length is 17 residues. CDR1 and CDR2 (germline): MDHEN, SYDVKM. V was pared by 6 bases and J by 0 bases, with 12 bases of the junction left unmatched. The DNA for the CDR3 is TGTGCCAGCAGACCTGGGACAGGATATGTAGCTAACTATGGCTACACCTTC. This gives the protein CASRPGTGYVANYGYTF.

The gene calls are TRBV9 and TRBJ1-1; D gene unclear. The CDR3 covers 14 residues. Looked up from germline, CDR1 is SGDLS and CDR2 is YYNGEE. V was trimmed by 0 bases and J by 1 base, leaving 7 bases between them. The CDR3 spells CASSVEGGNTEAFF. The CDR3 DNA follows: TGTGCCAGCAGCGTAGAGGGCGGGAACACTGAAGCTTTCTTT. Combining the CDR3 with reference TRBV9 and TRBJ1-1 gives the whole variable domain DSGVTQTPKHLITATGQRVTLRCSPRSGDLSVYWYQQSLDQGLQFLIQYYNGEERAKGNILERFSAQQFPDLHSELNLSSLELGDSALYFCASSVEGGNTEAFFGQGTRLTVV.

The rearrangement links TRBV2 to TRBJ2-7, with TRBD1 matching 7 bases. The CDR3 totals 13 residues. V shed 7 bases and J 2 bases; nucleotides not matched to a gene: 5. CDR1 and CDR2 (germline): SNHLY, FYNNEI. CDR3 amino acids: CASNLDRAYEQYF. The DNA of the CDR3 is TGTGCCAGCAATCTAGACAGGGCCTACGAGCAGTACTTC.

This chain joins TRBV7-2 and TRBJ2-7; D gene unclear. Germline CDR1 and CDR2: SGHTA and FQGNSA. V was cut by 4 bases and J by 5 bases, with 24 bases left in between. The CDR3 totals 17 residues. The CDR3 sequence is CASSSFRPGRHLNEQYF. The CDR3 DNA is TGTGCCAGCAGCTCATTTAGACCTGGACGGCACCTCAACGAGCAGTACTTC.

The chain uses TRBV14 and TRBJ1-2; 8 positions agree with TRBD1. Germline V gives CDR1 SGHDN, CDR2 FVKESK. The CDR3 is 16 amino acids. Germline trimming cut 4 bases from V and 4 bases from J; bases unmatched to any gene: 11. CDR3 nucleotide sequence: TGTGCCAGCAGCCGCGGACAGGGCTCGGTATTCTATGGCTACACCTTC. It translates to CASSRGQGSVFYGYTF.

The chain combines TRBV14 with TRBJ1-6; 8 bases map to TRBD1. The CDR3 is 16 amino acids. Germline assignment: CDR1 SGHDN and CDR2 FVKESK. V lost 4 bases and J lost 10; bases outside the gene matches: 12. CDR3 in amino acids: CASSPDRGARGSPLHF. CDR3 in DNA: TGTGCCAGCAGCCCTGACAGGGGAGCAAGGGGGTCACCCCTCCACTTT.

The CDR3 region is CASSLTSGADGYTF. The DNA of the CDR3 is TGCGCCAGCAGCTTAACGTCCGGGGCGGATGGCTACACCTTC. The J gene is TRBJ1-2, the V gene TRBV5-1; the D gene is possibly TRBD1 (5 bases). V was trimmed by 2 bases and J by 6 bases, leaving 14 bases between them. The CDR3 has 14 residues. Per the germline V gene, CDR1 is SGHRS and CDR2 is YFSETQ.